The next 22 T cell receptor beta chains were all read from a single sample in a study of T cells in Graves' hyperthyroidism and ophthalmopathy. The TCR beta CDR3 regions underwent amplification using RNA transcripts as the source. The TCR CDR3 first-round RT-PCR relied on the HTBI primer set. TCRdb re-derived calls from the multiplex PCR reads in MiXCR, one entry per CDR3 protein. The sample includes 600,000 to 650,000 distinct CDR3 sequences, less than 25% of them seen just once. The source material was blood. The source is a man aged 25-45 years with Graves' ophthalmopathy.

The genes are TRBV20-1 and TRBJ2-1, with 13 positions matching TRBD2. V gave up 5 bases and J gave up 0 bases; unmatched junction bases: 4. The CDR3 covers 16 residues. The V gene's germline CDR1 is DFQATT and CDR2 SNEGSKA (reference sequence). CDR3 region: CSARTSGSYSYNEQFF. CDR3 DNA: TGCAGTGCTCGGACTAGCGGGAGTTACTCCTACAATGAGCAGTTCTTC.

This clonotype has a count of ten or more. The chain joins TRBV28 to TRBJ2-7, with 7 bases matching TRBD1. Germline-derived CDR1 and CDR2 are MDHEN and SYDVKM. CDR3 length equals 13 residues. Trimming at V came to 6 bases and at J to 4 bases, leaving 6 bases not matched to a gene. This CDR3 reads CASSHRGDYEQYF. CDR3 in DNA: TGTGCCAGCAGCCACAGGGGTGATTACGAGCAGTACTTC.

This clonotype was seen repeatedly, ten times or more. The chain uses TRBV2 and TRBJ1-1, with D uncertain. Trimming removed 7 bases at V and 1 base at J, with 10 bases between. This CDR3 has 13 residues. CDR1 is SNHLY, CDR2 FYNNEI, per germline. The CDR3 DNA reads as TGTGCCAGCACCGGGAGCTGGAACACTGAAGCTTTCTTT. Translating gives CASTGSWNTEAFF.

V usage is TRBV11-2 and J usage is TRBJ2-1, with 9 positions matching TRBD2. V lost 0 bases to trimming and J lost 7 bases; unmatched junction nucleotides: 4. The CDR3 spans 15 residues. Per the germline V gene, CDR1 is SGHAT and CDR2 is FQNNGV. The CDR3 spells CASSLDRTSGNEQFF. CDR3 bases: TGTGCCAGCAGCTTAGATCGAACTAGCGGGAATGAGCAGTTCTTC.

Concerning this clonotype: This may be a read error, as it is one base from a much larger clone. The J gene is TRBJ2-7, the V gene TRBV11-1; 12 bases agree with TRBD1. Germline-derived CDR1 and CDR2 are SGHAT and FQDESV (reference sequence). The CDR3 length is 17 residues. The CDR3 here is CASSLAPPGQGAYKQYF. The DNA of the CDR3 is TGTGCCAGCAGCTTAGCCCCCCCGGGACAGGGGGCCTACAAGCAGTACTTC.

The chain employs TRBV19 and TRBJ1-2; D unclear. The germline V gene encodes CDR1 LNHDA and CDR2 SQIVND (reference sequence). Trimming took 2 bases from V and 1 from J, leaving 8 bases between them. The CDR3 consists of 14 residues. The CDR3 here is CASSITGINYGYTF. CDR3 coding DNA: TGTGCCAGTAGTATAACCGGGATTAACTATGGCTACACCTTC.

This clonotype appeared a few times. This chain links TRBV7-9 with TRBJ2-5; 7 positions agree with TRBD1. CDR3 size: 14 residues. Germline V gene data show CDR1 as SEHNR and CDR2 as FQNEAQ (reference sequence). V was pared by 8 bases and J by 0 bases, with 6 bases of the junction left unmatched. The CDR3 loop reads CASGDDRDQETQYF. CDR3 sequence (DNA): TGTGCCAGCGGCGACGACAGGGACCAAGAGACCCAGTACTTC.

This chain connects TRBV15 to TRBJ1-1, with D perhaps TRBD1 (6 bases). The germline V gene has CDR1 LNHNV and CDR2 YYDKDF (reference sequence). This CDR3 contains 16 residues. V was trimmed by 1 base and J by 0 bases, leaving 12 bases between them. The CDR3 loop reads CATSRVPGHMNTEAFF. CDR3 DNA sequence: TGTGCCACCAGCAGAGTCCCGGGACACATGAACACTGAAGCTTTCTTT.

The V and J genes are TRBV10-3 and TRBJ2-3; maybe TRBD2 (5 bases). CDR1 is ENHRY, CDR2 SYGVKD, per germline. This CDR3 comprises 14 residues. V lost 8 bases to trimming and J lost 2 bases, with 14 bases between them. The CDR3 sequence: CAIGTVGNTDTQYF. DNA of the CDR3: TGTGCCATCGGAACGGTCGGGAACACAGATACGCAGTATTTT.

This chain connects TRBV4-2 to TRBJ2-2, with TRBD2 identical over 9 bases. Trimming at V came to 4 bases and at J to 2 bases, leaving 11 bases not matched to a gene. The V gene's germline CDR1 is LGHNA and CDR2 YNFKEQ. CDR3 size: 18 residues. The CDR3 spells CASSRISGGGINTGELFF. The DNA for the CDR3 is TGTGCCAGCAGCCGTATTAGCGGGGGAGGGATTAACACCGGGGAGCTGTTTTTT.

The CDR3, as DNA: TGCAGTGCTAGGGGGGGAGGGCAGGTCACAGATACGCAGTATTTT. This sequence encodes CSARGGGQVTDTQYF. The V call is TRBV20-1, the J call TRBJ2-3; 7 nucleotides agree with TRBD2. V shed 3 bases, J shed 2 bases, and the junction held 8 bases outside the gene matches. Germline loops: CDR1 DFQATT, CDR2 SNEGSKA (reference sequence). This CDR3 has 15 residues.

The chain uses TRBV20-1 and TRBJ2-7, with D uncertain. V was cut by 3 bases and J by 2 bases, with 8 bases left in between. This CDR3 contains 12 residues. Germline loops: CDR1 DFQATT, CDR2 SNEGSKA (reference sequence). CDR3 sequence (DNA): TGCAGTGCTAGTCCTGATCCCTACGAGCAGTACTTC. As protein: CSASPDPYEQYF.

The genes are TRBV12-3 or TRBV12-4 and TRBJ2-1; the match to TRBD1 covers 8 bases. V was pared by 2 bases and J by 13 bases, with 25 bases of the junction left unmatched. The length of the CDR3 is 19 residues. CDR3 loop: CASSLNFGPTGVTYLRQFF. For the CDR3, the DNA is TGTGCCAGCAGTTTAAACTTTGGGCCGACAGGGGTGACTTATTTGCGACAGTTCTTC.

This clonotype turned up a few times. This sequence joins TRBV6-1 and TRBJ2-5; 8 positions match TRBD2. CDR3 size: 14 residues. Trimming at V came to 6 bases and at J to 4 bases, leaving 7 bases not matched to a gene. Germline loops: CDR1 MNHNS, CDR2 SASEGT. The CDR3 is CASSPGLARETQYF. DNA of the CDR3: TGTGCCAGCAGCCCCGGACTAGCTCGAGAGACCCAGTACTTC.

The genes are TRBV20-1 and TRBJ2-3; D not resolved. The CDR3 length is 12 residues. Germline V gene sequence: CDR1 DFQATT, CDR2 SNEGSKA (reference sequence). CDR3 in amino acids: CRVFTSTDTQYF. The CDR3 DNA is TGCAGAGTTTTCACTAGCACAGATACGCAGTATTTT.

This clonotype was detected many times. The rearrangement links TRBV12-3 or TRBV12-4 to TRBJ2-1, with D hard to call. V shed 1 base and J shed 7 bases, with 11 bases lying between them. There are 14 residues in the CDR3. This CDR3 is CASSLVGVGNEQFF. CDR3 nucleotide sequence: TGTGCCAGCAGTTTAGTTGGGGTCGGGAATGAGCAGTTCTTC.

This clonotype came up a few times. The V and J genes are TRBV30 and TRBJ1-2; possible D gene TRBD1, 6 bases. There are 12 residues in the CDR3. Germline V gene data show CDR1 as GTSNPN and CDR2 as SVGIG (reference sequence). Trimming removed 1 base at V and 7 bases at J, with 10 bases between. CDR3 amino acids: CAWSAGGSGYTF. The CDR3 DNA is TGTGCCTGGAGTGCCGGGGGCTCTGGCTACACCTTC.

This clonotype was observed many times. This rearrangement joins TRBV5-1 to TRBJ2-1; 8 bases are shared with TRBD2. Germline assignment: CDR1 SGHRS and CDR2 YFSETQ. The CDR3 extends over 15 amino acids. J gave up 4 bases and V 5 bases, and 8 bases lay outside the gene matches. DNA for the CDR3: TGCGCCAGCAGACAAAGCGGGAGCACATACAATGAGCAGTTCTTC. Translation: CASRQSGSTYNEQFF. Filled out from reference TRBV5-1 and TRBJ2-1, the complete variable domain reads KAGVTQTPRYLIKTRGQQVTLSCSPISGHRSVSWYQQTPGQGLQFLFEYFSETQRNKGNFPGRFSGRQFSNSRSEMNVSTLELGDSALYLCASRQSGSTYNEQFFGPGTRLTVL.

This clonotype appeared many times. The chain combines TRBV3-1 with TRBJ2-5; no clear D. This CDR3 contains 11 residues. Trimming took off 2 bases at V and 6 bases at J, with 4 bases between the two ends. Germline V gene sequence: CDR1 LGHDT, CDR2 YNNKEL (reference sequence). CDR3 loop: CASSQRKTQYF. CDR3 nucleotide sequence: TGTGCCAGCAGCCAAAGGAAGACCCAGTACTTC.

The chain joins TRBV3-1 to TRBJ2-2; 7 bases agree with TRBD2. The V segment lost 0 bases and the J segment 6 bases; nucleotides outside the gene matches: 4. CDR3 length: 15 residues. CDR1 LGHDT and CDR2 YNNKEL come from the germline V gene (reference sequence). The CDR3 sequence is CASSQDAGAAGELFF. In DNA, the CDR3 is TGTGCCAGCAGCCAAGATGCGGGAGCGGCCGGGGAGCTGTTTTTT.

J is TRBJ2-7 and V is TRBV7-8; 12 bases line up with TRBD2. Trimming removed 5 bases from V and 4 bases from J; junction bases left unmatched: 3. Germline V gene data show CDR1 as SGHVS and CDR2 as FQNEAQ. CDR3 size: 14 residues. The CDR3 DNA reads as TGTGCCAGCAGCCGGACTAGCGGGATGTACGAGCAGTACTTC. Protein product: CASSRTSGMYEQYF.

This clonotype was counted ten times or more. CDR3 nucleotides: TGCAGTGCTAGAGAAGGCAAGGGACGTATCTACGAGCAGTACTTC. This encodes CSAREGKGRIYEQYF. V and J are TRBV20-1 and TRBJ2-7, with D possibly being TRBD1 or TRBD2 (5 bases each). Germline V gives CDR1 DFQATT, CDR2 SNEGSKA (reference sequence). V lost 0 bases, J lost 3 bases, and 15 bases lay in between. This CDR3 has 15 residues.